The 25 T cell receptor beta chains given below trace back to one sample, sequenced in a study of molecular identifiers for immune sequencing clone quantification (dated by TCRdb to between 2017 and 2018). Receptor amplification or capture employed PCR. Sequencing used a NextSeq 500. In TCRdb, the public reads were trimmed at Q25 with fastp and aligned with MiXCR, with productive beta chains retained. Rows with a matching CDR3 protein are joined into one entry that keeps the most common DNA and genes. This sample gives about half a million distinct CDR3 sequences in total; roughly 26% of them show up just once. 0.76% of the sample is in the top ten clones. Sequenced material: naive CD8+ T cells from blood, with Jurkat cell RNA spiked in. The sample's cell subset or site label, in plain terms: FACS-sorted CD8+CD4-CCR7+CD45RA+ naive T cells. These receptors came from a human donor in good health. Some libraries in this study had Jurkat cell RNA spiked in.

This rearrangement joins TRBV2 to TRBJ2-5; no clear D gene. The CDR3 runs to 12 residues. Trimming took 6 bases from V and 9 from J, leaving 14 bases between them. Germline V gene lookup returns CDR1 SNHLY and CDR2 FYNNEI. CDR3 in amino acids: CASRALQAPQYF. In DNA, the CDR3 is TGTGCCAGCAGGGCACTCCAAGCGCCCCAGTACTTC.

The gene calls are TRBV4-1 and TRBJ2-7; 13 bases are a match to TRBD2. Germline V gene lookup returns CDR1 MGHRA and CDR2 YSYEKL. This CDR3 comprises 21 residues. V shed 1 base and J 1 base; nucleotides not matched to a gene: 16. The CDR3 DNA is TGCGCCAGCAGCCAAGTCTCTGCTCCAGGACTAGCGGGGGTTAAGTCCTACGAGCAGTACTTC. Amino acids: CASSQVSAPGLAGVKSYEQYF.

The chain joins TRBV30 to TRBJ2-3; unclear D gene. The CDR3 extends over 11 amino acids. Trimming stripped 5 bases from V and 0 bases from J, with 3 bases between. Germline values: CDR1 GTSNPN, CDR2 SVGIG (reference sequence). The CDR3 loop reads CAWDSTDTQYF. In DNA, the CDR3 is TGTGCCTGGGATAGCACAGATACGCAGTATTTT.

Only a few counts were recorded for this clonotype. The chain is built from TRBV6-5 and TRBJ1-5; unclear D gene. V gave up 9 bases and J gave up 3 bases, with 12 bases separating them. The germline CDR1 and CDR2 sequences are MNHEY and SVGAGI. The CDR3 is 13 amino acids. The CDR3 spells CASTGGPNQPQHF. CDR3 coding DNA: TGTGCCAGTACGGGTGGCCCCAATCAGCCCCAGCATTTT.

The table lists this clonotype with a few counts. The V and J genes are TRBV7-3 and TRBJ2-5; TRBD1 aligns across 8 bases. Germline assignment: CDR1 SGHTA and CDR2 FQGTGA. J gave up 2 bases and V 2 bases, and 4 bases lay outside the gene matches. The CDR3 is 15 amino acids. Here the CDR3 reads CASSLLGTGQETQYF. CDR3 sequence (DNA): TGTGCCAGCAGCTTACTGGGGACAGGACAAGAGACCCAGTACTTC.

This chain connects TRBV20-1 to TRBJ2-7, with D possibly TRBD2 on 5 matching bases. The germline V gene encodes CDR1 DFQATT and CDR2 SNEGSKA (reference sequence). V dropped 1 base and J dropped 0 bases, with 7 bases sitting between them. The CDR3 length is 13 residues. CDR3 DNA: TGCAGTGCTAGAGTAGCGCACTCCTACGAGCAGTACTTC. Translating gives CSARVAHSYEQYF.

This clonotype has more than one count but fewer than ten. The rearrangement links TRBV28 to TRBJ2-3, with D possibly TRBD2 on 5 matching bases. The CDR3 is made up of 15 amino acids. Trimming took 4 bases from V and 4 from J, leaving 15 bases between them. CDR1 and CDR2 from the germline V gene are MDHEN and SYDVKM. The CDR3 loop is CASSSISSRPDTQYF. The CDR3 coding sequence is TGTGCCAGCAGTTCCATTTCTAGCCGCCCAGATACGCAGTATTTT.

The V gene is TRBV20-1, the J gene TRBJ1-1, with D possibly TRBD1 on 6 matching bases. CDR3 size: 12 residues. Germline CDR1 is DFQATT and CDR2 is SNEGSKA (reference sequence). Trimming stripped 6 bases from V and 7 bases from J, with 15 bases between. CDR3 coding DNA: TGCAGTGCGGAACAGGGAACACTTGAAGCTTTCTTT. Translating gives CSAEQGTLEAFF.

The gene calls are TRBV7-9 and TRBJ2-1; D is possibly TRBD2 (5 bases). Germline V gene sequence: CDR1 SEHNR, CDR2 FQNEAQ (reference sequence). The CDR3 runs to 16 residues. Trimming removed 4 bases from V and 5 bases from J, with 18 bases in between. CDR3 loop: CASSSTRTPSHNEQFF. The CDR3, as DNA: TGTGCCAGCAGCTCCACTAGGACCCCTTCCCACAATGAGCAGTTCTTC.

The J gene is TRBJ1-2, the V gene TRBV12-3 or TRBV12-4; D remains unclear. Trimming pared 4 bases from V and 8 bases from J, leaving 17 bases between. This CDR3 is 14 amino acids long. The CDR3 bases are TGTGCCAGCAGTTGGGTCCCGAGTACTATAGGCTACACCTTC. Amino acid sequence: CASSWVPSTIGYTF.

This clonotype was seen repeatedly, ten times or more. The V gene is TRBV12-3 or TRBV12-4, the J gene TRBJ1-1; no reliable D call. Between the trimmed V and J ends, which lost 3 bases and 4 bases, there was a span of 9 bases. The length of the CDR3 is 13 residues. The CDR3 sequence is CASSFRAPTEAFF. CDR3 in DNA: TGTGCCAGCAGTTTTCGGGCACCCACTGAAGCTTTCTTT.

On this clonotype itself: With a much larger clone just one base away, this may be a read error. The CDR3 DNA is TGTGCCAGCAGCTTTCCGGGACGGCCAGATGAAGCTTTCTTT. It is translated as CASSFPGRPDEAFF. The chain has TRBV5-6 and TRBJ1-1; D is perhaps TRBD1 (5 bases). The CDR3 totals 14 residues. Germline assignment: CDR1 SGHDT and CDR2 YYEEEE. V shed 2 bases and J shed 7 bases, with 15 bases lying between them.

Of note for this clonotype: A read error is possible here, since a much larger clone lies one base away. The chain recombines TRBV28 with TRBJ2-4; TRBD1 agrees at 10 bases. V dropped 7 bases and J dropped 3; count of bases not matched to a gene: 12. This CDR3 spans 17 amino acids. Germline V gene data show CDR1 as MDHEN and CDR2 as SYDVKM. This chain's CDR3 is CASKKPTGGLVKNIQYF. In nucleotides, the CDR3 is TGTGCCAGCAAAAAGCCGACAGGGGGCCTGGTCAAAAACATTCAGTACTTC.

This clonotype occurred many times. The J gene is TRBJ2-1, the V gene TRBV7-2; D gene unclear. Germline V lookup: CDR1 SGHTA, CDR2 FQGNSA. The CDR3 length is 15 residues. Between the trimmed V and J ends, which lost 3 bases and 0 bases, there was a span of 9 bases. CDR3 nucleotides: TGTGCCAGCAGCTTTGACTTGAGCTCCTACAATGAGCAGTTCTTC. Translated: CASSFDLSSYNEQFF.

As regards this clonotype: A much larger clone differs from this one at a single base, so this may be a read error. J is TRBJ2-4 and V is TRBV29-1, with 7 bases fitting TRBD1. The CDR3 has 14 amino acids. The germline gives CDR1 SQVTM, CDR2 ANQGSEA. V shed 6 bases and J 6 bases; nucleotides not matched to a gene: 11. The CDR3: CSVTPTGAGNIQYF. The DNA for the CDR3 is TGCAGCGTGACCCCTACAGGGGCTGGAAACATTCAGTACTTC.

This clonotype was recorded at least ten times. This chain connects TRBV7-2 to TRBJ1-2; maybe TRBD1 (5 bases). This CDR3 is 14 amino acids long. Germline V gene sequence: CDR1 SGHTA, CDR2 FQGNSA. V was shortened by 4 bases and J by 2 bases, with 11 bases between the two germline ends. This chain's CDR3 is CASSSETANYGYTF. The CDR3 nucleotides are TGTGCCAGCAGCTCCGAGACAGCAAACTATGGCTACACCTTC.

A note on this clonotype: The junction departs from germline at one end; a sequencing error may be responsible. The chain uses TRBV7-3 and TRBJ1-1; 7 bases are a match to TRBD1. CDR1 is SGHTA, CDR2 FQGTGA, per germline. This CDR3 comprises 15 residues. CDR3: CASSLTRQGRTAAFF. The CDR3 nucleotides are TGTGCCAGCAGCTTAACGCGACAGGGTCGGACTGCAGCTTTCTTT.

This clonotype was seen a handful of times. The chain joins TRBV24-1 to TRBJ2-5; the D gene could be TRBD1 or TRBD2 (5 bases each). Germline loops: CDR1 KGHDR, CDR2 SFDVKD. This CDR3 has 13 residues. With 4 bases removed from V and 7 bases from J, the gap between germline ends came to 12 bases. CDR3 in DNA: TGTGCCACCAGTGAATCGACAGCGGTGACCCAGTACTTC. As protein: CATSESTAVTQYF.

This clonotype was found a few times. The chain combines TRBV21-1 with TRBJ2-5; the D segment call TRBD1 is taken from the table without a DNA check. TRBV21-1 corresponds to a pseudogene. This CDR3 region has 19 residues. The CDR3 coding sequence is TGTGCCAGCAGCACAGGCCCCGTGGCACCGGGTAGAGGAGGAGAGACCCAGTACTTC. This translates into CASSTGPVAPGRGGETQYF.

CDR3 nucleotides: TGTGCCAGCAGCAAAGAGGGCAGTGCGCTATTTAACAATCAGCCCCAGCATTTT. Translated, it gives CASSKEGSALFNNQPQHF. The chain is built from TRBV21-1 and TRBJ1-5. TRBV21-1 is assigned pseudogene status. The CDR3 is made up of 18 amino acids.

This chain connects TRBV27 to TRBJ1-4; D unclear. Germline V gene lookup returns CDR1 MNHEY and CDR2 SMNVEV (reference sequence). With 6 bases removed from V and 5 bases from J, the gap between germline ends came to 4 bases. CDR3 length: 11 residues. The CDR3 loop reads CASSQNEKLFF. As DNA, the CDR3 is TGTGCCAGCAGCCAAAATGAAAAACTGTTTTTT.

This rearrangement joins TRBV11-3 to TRBJ2-3, with a possible D match to TRBD1 (5 bases). The V and J ends lost 5 bases and 2 bases respectively, with 8 bases between them. Germline assignment: CDR1 SGHNT and CDR2 YENEEA. CDR3 length: 13 residues. The CDR3 DNA follows: TGTGCCAGCAGCAGGGGTACCACAGATACGCAGTATTTT. Amino acid sequence: CASSRGTTDTQYF. Looking up the rest from reference TRBV11-3 and TRBJ2-3 gives the full variable domain: EAGVVQSPRYKIIEKKQPVAFWCNPISGHNTLYWYLQNLGQGPELLIRYENEEAVDDSQLPKDRFSAERLKGVDSTLKIQPAELGDSAVYLCASSRGTTDTQYFGPGTRLTVL.

This clonotype was counted between two and nine times. The J gene is TRBJ2-3, the V gene TRBV2; D gene ambiguous. The CDR3 runs to 12 residues. From germline, CDR1 is SNHLY and CDR2 FYNNEI. The ends were cut back, 2 bases at V and 3 bases at J, with 3 bases in the middle. The DNA for the CDR3 is TGTGCCAGCAGTGAATGGACAGATACGCAGTATTTT. This codes for CASSEWTDTQYF.

This clonotype was detected only once. A much larger clone differs from this one at a single base, so this may be a read error. The V call is TRBV7-2, the J call TRBJ2-7; D perhaps matches TRBD2 (6 bases). The CDR3 runs 14 residues. Germline assignment: CDR1 SGHTA and CDR2 FQGNSA. CDR3 coding DNA: TGTGCCAGCAGCTATGGAGGGGAAGCCTACGAGCAGCACTTC. Translating it yields CASSYGGEAYEQHF.

This clonotype was observed at least ten times. The rearrangement uses TRBV29-1 and TRBJ2-7; no definite D call. V shed 3 bases and J shed 3 bases, with 6 bases lying between them. The CDR3 spans 11 residues. In germline, CDR1 is SQVTM, CDR2 ANQGSEA. The CDR3 sequence is CSVEEYYEQYF. As DNA, the CDR3 is TGCAGCGTTGAGGAGTACTACGAGCAGTACTTC.